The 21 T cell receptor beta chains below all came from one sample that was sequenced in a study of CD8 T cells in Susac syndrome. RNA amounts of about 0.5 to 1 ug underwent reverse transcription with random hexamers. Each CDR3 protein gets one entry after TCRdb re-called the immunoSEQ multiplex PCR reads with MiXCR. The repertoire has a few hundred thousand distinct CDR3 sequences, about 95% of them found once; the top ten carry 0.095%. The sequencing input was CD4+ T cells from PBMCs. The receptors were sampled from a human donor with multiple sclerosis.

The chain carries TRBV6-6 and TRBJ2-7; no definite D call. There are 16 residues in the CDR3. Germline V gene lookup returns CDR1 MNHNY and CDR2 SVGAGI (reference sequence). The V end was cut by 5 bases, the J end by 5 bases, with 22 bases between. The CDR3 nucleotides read TGTGCCAGCAGTAACCCAAACGTACTCCCCTCGGACGAGCAGTACTTC. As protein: CASSNPNVLPSDEQYF.

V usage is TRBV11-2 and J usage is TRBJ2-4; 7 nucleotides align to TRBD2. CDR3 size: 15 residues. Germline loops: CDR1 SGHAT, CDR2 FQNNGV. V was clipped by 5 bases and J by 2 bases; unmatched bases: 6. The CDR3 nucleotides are TGTGCCAGCAGCCCCAGGGAGGGTTCCAAAAACATTCAGTACTTC. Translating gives CASSPREGSKNIQYF.

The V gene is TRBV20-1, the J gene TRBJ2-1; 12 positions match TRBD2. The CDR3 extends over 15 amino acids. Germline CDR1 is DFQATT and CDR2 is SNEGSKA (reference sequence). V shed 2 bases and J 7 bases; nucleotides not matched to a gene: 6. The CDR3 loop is CSARPGLAGRNEQFF. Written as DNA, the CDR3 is TGCAGTGCTAGACCCGGACTAGCGGGAAGGAATGAGCAGTTCTTC.

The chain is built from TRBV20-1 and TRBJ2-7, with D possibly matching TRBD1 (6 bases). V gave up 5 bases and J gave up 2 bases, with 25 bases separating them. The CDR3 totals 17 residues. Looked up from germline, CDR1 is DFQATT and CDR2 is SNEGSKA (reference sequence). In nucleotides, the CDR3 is TGCAGTGCTCGGCACACCACCTCTCGGGACACCCCCTACGAGCAGTACTTC. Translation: CSARHTTSRDTPYEQYF.

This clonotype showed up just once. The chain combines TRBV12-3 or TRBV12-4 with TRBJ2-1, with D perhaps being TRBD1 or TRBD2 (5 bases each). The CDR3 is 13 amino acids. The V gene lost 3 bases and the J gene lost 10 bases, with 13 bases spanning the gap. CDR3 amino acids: CASSFPGAGEQFF. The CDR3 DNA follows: TGTGCCAGCAGTTTTCCTGGGGCGGGCGAGCAGTTCTTC.

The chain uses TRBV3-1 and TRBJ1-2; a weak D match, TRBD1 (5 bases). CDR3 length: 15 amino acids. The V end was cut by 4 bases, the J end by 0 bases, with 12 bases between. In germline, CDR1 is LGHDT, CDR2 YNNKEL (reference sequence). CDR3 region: CASSLRDPSNYGYTF. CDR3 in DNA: TGTGCCAGCAGCCTCCGGGACCCCTCTAACTATGGCTACACCTTC.

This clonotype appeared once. The CDR3 DNA is TGTGCCAGCAGTTACTCGAGTCTAGCGGGGGGGGCAGATACGCAGTATTTT. Translated: CASSYSSLAGGADTQYF. The genes are TRBV6-5 and TRBJ2-3; TRBD2 aligns across 12 bases. Germline values: CDR1 MNHEY, CDR2 SVGAGI. V shed 0 bases, J shed 4 bases, and the junction held 5 bases outside the gene matches. This CDR3 has 17 amino acids.

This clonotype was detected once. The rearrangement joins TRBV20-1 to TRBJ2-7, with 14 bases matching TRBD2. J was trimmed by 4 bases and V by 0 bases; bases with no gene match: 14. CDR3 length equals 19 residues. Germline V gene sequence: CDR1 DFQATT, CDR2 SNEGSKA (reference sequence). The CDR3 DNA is TGCAGTGCTAGAGACTCAAGACTAGCGGGAGGGCCTTCTGCTTACGAGCAGTACTTC. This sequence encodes CSARDSRLAGGPSAYEQYF.

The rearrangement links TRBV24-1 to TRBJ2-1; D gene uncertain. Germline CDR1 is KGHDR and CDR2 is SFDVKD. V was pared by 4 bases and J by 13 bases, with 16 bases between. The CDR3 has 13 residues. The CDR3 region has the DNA TGTGCCACCAGTGACCCTGCGGCTCCCCAACAGTTCTTC. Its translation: CATSDPAAPQQFF.

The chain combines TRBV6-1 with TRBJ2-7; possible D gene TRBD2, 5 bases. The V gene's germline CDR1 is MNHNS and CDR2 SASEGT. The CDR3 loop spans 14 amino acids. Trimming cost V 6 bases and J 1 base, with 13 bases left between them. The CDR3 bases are TGTGCCAGCAGCGCCCGTGGAGGTTCCTACGAGCAGTACTTC. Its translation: CASSARGGSYEQYF.

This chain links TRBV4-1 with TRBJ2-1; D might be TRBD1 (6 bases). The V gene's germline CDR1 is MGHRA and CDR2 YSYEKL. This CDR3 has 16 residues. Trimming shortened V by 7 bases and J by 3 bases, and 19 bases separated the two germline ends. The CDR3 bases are TGCGCCAGCATGAGTCAGAAAGGGGGACGCTACAATGAGCAGTTCTTC. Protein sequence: CASMSQKGGRYNEQFF.

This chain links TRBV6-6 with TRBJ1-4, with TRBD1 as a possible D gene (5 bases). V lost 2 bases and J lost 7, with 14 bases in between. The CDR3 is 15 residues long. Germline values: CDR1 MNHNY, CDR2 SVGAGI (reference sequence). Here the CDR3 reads CASSYRDLYSEKLFF. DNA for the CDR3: TGTGCCAGCAGTTACCGGGACCTGTACAGTGAAAAACTGTTTTTT.

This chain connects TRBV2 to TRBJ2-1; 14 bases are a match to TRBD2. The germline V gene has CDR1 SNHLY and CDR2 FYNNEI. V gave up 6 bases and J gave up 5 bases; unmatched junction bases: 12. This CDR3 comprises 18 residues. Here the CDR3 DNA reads TGTGCCAGCAGCGTAACGAGACTAGCGGGAGGGGTAAACAATGAGCAGTTCTTC. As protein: CASSVTRLAGGVNNEQFF. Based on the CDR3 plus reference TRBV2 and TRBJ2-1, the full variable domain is EPEVTQTPSHQVTQMGQEVILRCVPISNHLYFYWYRQILGQKVEFLVSFYNNEISEKSEIFDDQFSVERPDGSNFTLKIRSTKLEDSAMYFCASSVTRLAGGVNNEQFFGPGTRLTVL.

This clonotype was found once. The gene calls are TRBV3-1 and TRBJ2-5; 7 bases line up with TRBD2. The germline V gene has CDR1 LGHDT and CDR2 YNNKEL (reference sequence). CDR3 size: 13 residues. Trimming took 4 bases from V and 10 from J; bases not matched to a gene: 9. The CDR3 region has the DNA TGTGCCAGCAGCCGGGACTACAAGAGTGTCCAGTACTTC. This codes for CASSRDYKSVQYF.

This CDR3 reads CASRPTGGSDQPQHF. The CDR3 nucleotides are TGCGCCAGCAGACCTACAGGGGGGTCTGATCAGCCCCAGCATTTT. J is TRBJ1-5 and V is TRBV5-1; 8 bases agree with TRBD1. The CDR3 sequence is 15 residues long. Germline loops: CDR1 SGHRS, CDR2 YFSETQ. J was trimmed by 5 bases and V by 5 bases; bases with no gene match: 9.

The CDR3 bases are TGTGCCAGTAGTCCAAACTGGGACGTCGGTGAGCAGTTCTTC. Translation: CASSPNWDVGEQFF. This sequence joins TRBV19 and TRBJ2-1; D assignment may be TRBD1 or TRBD2 (5 bases each). V lost 5 bases, J lost 9 bases, and 17 bases lay in between. Germline assignment: CDR1 LNHDA and CDR2 SQIVND (reference sequence). The CDR3 sequence is 14 residues long.

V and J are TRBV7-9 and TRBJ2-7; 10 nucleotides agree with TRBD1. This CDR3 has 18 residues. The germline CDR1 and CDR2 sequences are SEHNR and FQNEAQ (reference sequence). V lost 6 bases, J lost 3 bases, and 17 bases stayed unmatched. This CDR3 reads CASSPRNPGQGTNYEQYF. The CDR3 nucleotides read TGTGCCAGCAGTCCTAGGAACCCGGGACAGGGGACCAACTACGAGCAGTACTTC.

The chain's CDR3 is CSAGDGSSYNSPLHF. CDR3 bases: TGCAGTGCTGGTGACGGGAGCTCCTATAATTCACCCCTCCACTTT. This sequence joins TRBV20-1 and TRBJ1-6; D ambiguous. With 5 bases removed from V and 0 bases from J, the gap between germline ends came to 11 bases. The CDR3 runs to 15 residues. CDR1 is DFQATT, CDR2 SNEGSKA, per germline (reference sequence).

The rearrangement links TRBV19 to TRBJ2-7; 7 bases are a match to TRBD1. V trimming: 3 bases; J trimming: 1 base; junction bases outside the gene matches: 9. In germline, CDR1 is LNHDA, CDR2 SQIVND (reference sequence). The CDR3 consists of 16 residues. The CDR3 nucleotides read TGTGCCAGTAGTATTGGTTGGACAGGACGATCCTACGAGCAGTACTTC. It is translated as CASSIGWTGRSYEQYF.

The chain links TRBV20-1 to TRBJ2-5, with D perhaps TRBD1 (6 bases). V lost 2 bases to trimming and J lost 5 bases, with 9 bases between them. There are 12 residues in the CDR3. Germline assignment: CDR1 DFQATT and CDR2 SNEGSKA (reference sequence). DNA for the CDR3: TGCAGTGCTAGATACAGGGAGGAGACCCAGTACTTC. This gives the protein CSARYREETQYF.

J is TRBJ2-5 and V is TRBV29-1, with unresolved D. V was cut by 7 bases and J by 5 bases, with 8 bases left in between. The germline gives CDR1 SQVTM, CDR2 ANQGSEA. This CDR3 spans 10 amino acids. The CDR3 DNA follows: TGCAGCGCCCGGATGGAGACCCAGTACTTC. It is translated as CSARMETQYF.